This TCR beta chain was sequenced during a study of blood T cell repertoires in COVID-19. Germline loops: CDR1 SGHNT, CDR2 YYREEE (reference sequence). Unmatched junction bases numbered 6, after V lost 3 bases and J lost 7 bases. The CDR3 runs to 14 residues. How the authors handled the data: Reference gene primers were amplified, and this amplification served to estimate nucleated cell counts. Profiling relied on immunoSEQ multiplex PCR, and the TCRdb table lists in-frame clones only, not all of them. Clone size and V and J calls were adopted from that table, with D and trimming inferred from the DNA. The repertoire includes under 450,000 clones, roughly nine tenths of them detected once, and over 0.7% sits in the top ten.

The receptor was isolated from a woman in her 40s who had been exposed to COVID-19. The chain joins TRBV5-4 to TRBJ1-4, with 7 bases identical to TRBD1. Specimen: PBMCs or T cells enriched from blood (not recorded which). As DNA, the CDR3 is TGTGCCAGCAGCTCCAGGGGGAACAGTGAAAAACTGTTTTTT. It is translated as CASSSRGNSEKLFF.